The 24 T cell receptor beta chains given below trace back to one sample, sequenced in a study of T cells in localized non-small cell lung cancer. The repertoire was sequenced with immunoSEQ multiplex PCR; TCRdb's copy has only in-frame clones and lacks some. The data show about 20,000 clones, 75% to 90% seen once. The source material was PBMCs, sampled before any cancer treatment. Every receptor here comes from a man between 40 and 70 years old with stage II squamous cell lung carcinoma.

This chain links TRBV7-2 with TRBJ2-1, with D possibly TRBD2 on 5 matching bases. V shed 1 base and J shed 9 bases, with 19 bases lying between them. CDR3 length: 16 residues. The V gene's germline CDR1 is SGHTA and CDR2 FQGNSA. CDR3: CASSLGGGPAFGEQFF. CDR3 coding DNA: TGTGCCAGCAGCTTAGGAGGAGGCCCAGCCTTCGGTGAGCAGTTCTTC.

The table lists this clone with a count of one. V gene TRBV6-1 combines with J gene TRBJ1-4; TRBD1 matches 11 bases. Per the germline V gene, CDR1 is MNHNS and CDR2 is SASEGT. After removal of 2 bases from V and 0 bases from J, the junction contained 5 bases not matched to a gene. The CDR3 contains 18 residues. As DNA, the CDR3 is TGTGCCAGCAGTGAACGGGACAGGGGGTTCACAACTAATGAAAAACTGTTTTTT. This gives the protein CASSERDRGFTTNEKLFF.

The chain links TRBV5-4 to TRBJ1-2, with D perhaps TRBD1 (5 bases). V was pared by 3 bases and J by 2 bases, with 11 bases between. Germline CDR1 and CDR2: SGHNT and YYREEE (reference sequence). The CDR3 runs to 14 residues. The chain's CDR3 is CASSSVGANYGYTF. CDR3 in DNA: TGTGCCAGCAGCTCGGTCGGGGCCAACTATGGCTACACCTTC.

The CDR3 loop is CASLVDSTDTQYF. The CDR3 nucleotides read TGTGCCAGCCTGGTGGACAGCACAGATACGCAGTATTTT. The V call is TRBV21-1, the J call TRBJ2-3. TRBV21-1 is a listed pseudogene. This CDR3 spans 13 amino acids.

This chain uses TRBV5-6 with TRBJ2-1, with TRBD1 identical over 9 bases. This CDR3 has 15 amino acids. Germline V gene data show CDR1 as SGHDT and CDR2 as YYEEEE. V was clipped by 4 bases and J by 4 bases; unmatched bases: 6. CDR3 in DNA: TGTGCCAGCAGCCCGGGACAGGGTACATACAATGAGCAGTTCTTC. Translating gives CASSPGQGTYNEQFF.

The chain uses TRBV7-2 and TRBJ2-5; 8 nucleotides align to TRBD2. Germline V lookup: CDR1 SGHTA, CDR2 FQGNSA. This CDR3 is built from 15 residues. Trimming removed 5 bases from V and 5 bases from J; junction bases left unmatched: 10. For the CDR3, the DNA is TGTGCCAGCAGCCCCAGAGCGGGAGTAGGGGAGACCCAGTACTTC. This encodes CASSPRAGVGETQYF. Full variable domain (missing parts from reference TRBV7-2 and TRBJ2-5): GAGVSQSPSNKVTEKGKDVELRCDPISGHTALYWYRQSLGQGLEFLIYFQGNSAPDKSGLPSDRFSAERTGGSVSTLTIQRTQQEDSAVYLCASSPRAGVGETQYFGPGTRLLVL.

The rearrangement uses TRBV2 and TRBJ2-3; 7 bases match TRBD2. Germline V lookup: CDR1 SNHLY, CDR2 FYNNEI. V shed 6 bases, J shed 2 bases, and the junction held 8 bases outside the gene matches. The CDR3 is 15 residues long. The CDR3 loop is CASRVTGTITDTQYF. The CDR3, as DNA: TGTGCCAGCAGAGTAACCGGGACTATCACAGATACGCAGTATTTT. The variable domain in full, completed from reference TRBV2 and TRBJ2-3, reads EPEVTQTPSHQVTQMGQEVILRCVPISNHLYFYWYRQILGQKVEFLVSFYNNEISEKSEIFDDQFSVERPDGSNFTLKIRSTKLEDSAMYFCASRVTGTITDTQYFGPGTRLTVL.

The chain couples TRBV7-2 to TRBJ2-7; D is ambiguous. V was trimmed by 5 bases and J by 0 bases, leaving 14 bases between them. This CDR3 is 15 amino acids long. Germline lookup yields CDR1 SGHTA and CDR2 FQGNSA. The chain's CDR3 is CASSLSGPSSYEQYF. As DNA, the CDR3 is TGTGCCAGCAGCCTCTCGGGCCCCAGCTCCTACGAGCAGTACTTC. The full variable domain, in which reference TRBV7-2 and TRBJ2-7 provide the parts outside the CDR3, is GAGVSQSPSNKVTEKGKDVELRCDPISGHTALYWYRQSLGQGLEFLIYFQGNSAPDKSGLPSDRFSAERTGGSVSTLTIQRTQQEDSAVYLCASSLSGPSSYEQYFGPGTRLTVT.

This chain links TRBV7-9 with TRBJ1-1, with a possible D match to TRBD1 (6 bases). Deletions cut 2 bases from V and 4 bases from J, with 14 bases between. The CDR3 covers 15 residues. The germline V gene encodes CDR1 SEHNR and CDR2 FQNEAQ (reference sequence). CDR3 DNA: TGTGCCAGCAGCTTAAATGCAGGGGCAGGCACTGAAGCTTTCTTT. Translating gives CASSLNAGAGTEAFF. The full variable domain, with the rest looked up from reference TRBV7-9 and TRBJ1-1, is DTGVSQNPRHKITKRGQNVTFRCDPISEHNRLYWYRQTLGQGPEFLTYFQNEAQLEKSRLLSDRFSAERPKGSFSTLEIQRTEQGDSAMYLCASSLNAGAGTEAFFGQGTRLTVV.

The rearrangement links TRBV7-2 to TRBJ2-3; 9 nucleotides match TRBD1. Germline V gene data show CDR1 as SGHTA and CDR2 as FQGNSA. V dropped 5 bases and J dropped 4; count of bases not matched to a gene: 4. The length of the CDR3 is 14 residues. For the CDR3, the DNA is TGTGCCAGCAGCCCAGGACAGGGGCCAGATACGCAGTATTTT. Translating it yields CASSPGQGPDTQYF.

This clone was picked up a small number of times. V gene TRBV9 combines with J gene TRBJ2-1, with D hard to call. The CDR3 runs 16 residues. V lost 4 bases to trimming and J lost 9 bases, with 23 bases between them. Germline V gene sequence: CDR1 SGDLS, CDR2 YYNGEE. The CDR3 sequence is CASSPTLRVGSSEQFF. CDR3 in DNA: TGTGCCAGCAGCCCCACCCTTCGTGTAGGATCGTCTGAGCAGTTCTTC.

This chain joins TRBV7-9 and TRBJ1-1; the D is unclear. The V and J ends lost 0 bases and 0 bases respectively, with 8 bases between them. The CDR3 has 15 amino acids. Germline CDR1 and CDR2: SEHNR and FQNEAQ (reference sequence). The CDR3 protein is CASSLANRLNTEAFF. CDR3 nucleotide sequence: TGTGCCAGCAGCTTAGCGAACAGACTGAACACTGAAGCTTTCTTT.

This chain uses TRBV2 with TRBJ1-4; 8 bases fit TRBD1. Germline loops: CDR1 SNHLY, CDR2 FYNNEI. V dropped 5 bases and J dropped 5; count of bases not matched to a gene: 4. CDR3 length: 14 amino acids. The CDR3 sequence is CASSSGGQNEKLFF. In DNA form, the CDR3 reads TGTGCCAGCAGTTCAGGGGGCCAAAATGAAAAACTGTTTTTT.

V is TRBV7-7 and J is TRBJ1-2; D might be TRBD1 (6 bases). Between the trimmed V and J ends, which lost 1 base and 3 bases, there was a span of 9 bases. CDR1 and CDR2 (germline): SSHAT, FNYEAQ (reference sequence). This CDR3 comprises 14 residues. CDR3 region: CASSLEGHHYGYTF. CDR3 sequence (DNA): TGTGCCAGCAGCTTAGAGGGACACCACTATGGCTACACCTTC.

V usage is TRBV19 and J usage is TRBJ2-2, with 10 bases that match TRBD2. CDR1 and CDR2 (germline): LNHDA, SQIVND (reference sequence). The CDR3 is 18 amino acids. The ends lost 0 bases at V and 0 bases at J; junction bases unmatched: 4. The CDR3 spells CASSIDPSGSANTGELFF. The CDR3 DNA reads TGTGCCAGTAGTATAGATCCTAGCGGGAGCGCGAACACCGGGGAGCTGTTTTTT.

The chain is built from TRBV5-1 and TRBJ2-5; D is ambiguous. V was cut by 5 bases and J by 0 bases, with 11 bases left in between. Germline V lookup: CDR1 SGHRS, CDR2 YFSETQ. The CDR3 covers 14 residues. The CDR3 loop is CASSKDLYQETQYF. The CDR3 DNA follows: TGCGCCAGCAGTAAGGACCTGTACCAAGAGACCCAGTACTTC.

The table lists this clone with a few counts. This chain joins TRBV7-2 and TRBJ1-2, with D uncertain. Germline CDR1 and CDR2: SGHTA and FQGNSA. With 7 bases removed from V and 5 bases from J, the gap between germline ends came to 17 bases. CDR3 length: 14 residues. In nucleotides, the CDR3 is TGTGCCAGCACCAGAGGTGGGCAGTTATATGGCTACACCTTC. This translates into CASTRGGQLYGYTF. The variable domain in full, with the rest retrieved from reference TRBV7-2 and TRBJ1-2, is GAGVSQSPSNKVTEKGKDVELRCDPISGHTALYWYRQSLGQGLEFLIYFQGNSAPDKSGLPSDRFSAERTGGSVSTLTIQRTQQEDSAVYLCASTRGGQLYGYTFGSGTRLTVV.

The chain links TRBV6-1 to TRBJ2-1; 11 nucleotides align to TRBD2. CDR1 and CDR2 from the germline V gene are MNHNS and SASEGT. The CDR3 contains 14 residues. Trimming cost V 7 bases and J 7 bases; bases outside gene matches: 6. The CDR3 loop reads CASTIAGGRNEQFF. The DNA for the CDR3 is TGTGCCAGCACCATAGCGGGGGGGAGGAATGAGCAGTTCTTC.

The chain recombines TRBV9 with TRBJ1-4; TRBD1 matches at 7 bases. Trimming took 4 bases from V and 4 from J; bases not matched to a gene: 7. Germline V gene lookup returns CDR1 SGDLS and CDR2 YYNGEE. The CDR3 is made up of 15 amino acids. The chain's CDR3 is CASSNRDRLNEKLFF. The CDR3 DNA reads TGTGCCAGCAGCAACCGGGACAGACTTAATGAAAAACTGTTTTTT.

The chain is built from TRBV5-1 and TRBJ2-1; no definite D call. The CDR3 totals 17 residues. Germline-derived CDR1 and CDR2 are SGHRS and YFSETQ. Between the trimmed V and J ends, which lost 0 bases and 0 bases, there was a span of 13 bases. CDR3 in amino acids: CASSLVSRDSSYNEQFF. The DNA of the CDR3 is TGCGCCAGCAGCTTGGTTAGCCGCGATAGCTCCTACAATGAGCAGTTCTTC.

The genes are TRBV19 and TRBJ2-5, with D possibly matching TRBD1 (6 bases). The CDR3 covers 14 residues. Trimming shortened V by 5 bases and J by 3 bases, and 13 bases separated the two germline ends. Germline lookup yields CDR1 LNHDA and CDR2 SQIVND (reference sequence). CDR3 sequence (DNA): TGTGCCAGTAGTTTAAGACAGGCTAAAGAGACCCAGTACTTC. It is translated as CASSLRQAKETQYF.

The chain couples TRBV7-6 to TRBJ1-1; TRBD1 might be the D (6 bases). The CDR3 is 14 residues long. Germline lookup yields CDR1 SGHVS and CDR2 FNYEAQ. With 5 bases removed from V and 2 bases from J, the gap between germline ends came to 12 bases. The CDR3 sequence is CASSPQGFNTEAFF. The CDR3 DNA is TGTGCCAGCAGCCCGCAGGGGTTTAACACTGAAGCTTTCTTT.

The J gene is TRBJ1-2, the V gene TRBV10-3; the match to TRBD1 covers 8 bases. J lost 0 bases, V lost 11 bases, and 8 bases had no gene match. Per the germline V gene, CDR1 is ENHRY and CDR2 is SYGVKD. This CDR3 has 14 amino acids. The CDR3 region has the DNA TGTGCCGTCTTTCGGACAGGGACTAACTATGGCTACACCTTC. Amino acid sequence: CAVFRTGTNYGYTF.

This rearrangement joins TRBV7-9 to TRBJ2-3; maybe TRBD1 (6 bases). V was trimmed by 5 bases and J by 6 bases, leaving 21 bases between them. CDR1 is SEHNR, CDR2 FQNEAQ, per germline (reference sequence). This CDR3 has 16 residues. The CDR3, as DNA: TGTGCCAGCAGCGGACGAGCTGTACAGGGCGCCGATACGCAGTATTTT. Protein: CASSGRAVQGADTQYF.